One sample yielded the 10 T cell receptor beta chains listed below, sequenced in a study of coeliac disease. Repertoires were generated with immunoSEQ multiplex PCR, while TCRdb's copy carries only in-frame clones and drops some. The sample holds 6,000 or so clones, 55% to 75% seen once. Sample: lymphocytes from the gut lamina propria. Receptors originate from a man in his 70s with active celiac disease.

The rearrangement joins TRBV5-1 to TRBJ1-2; 9 bases line up with TRBD1. J lost 5 bases, V lost 0 bases, and 5 bases had no gene match. Germline CDR1 SGHRS, CDR2 YFSETQ. The CDR3 runs to 15 residues. The CDR3 loop reads CASSLVTGGKYGYTF. The CDR3 DNA sequence: TGCGCCAGCAGCTTGGTAACAGGGGGCAAGTATGGCTACACCTTC.

The chain combines TRBV7-6 with TRBJ2-2, with TRBD1 as a possible D gene (6 bases). This CDR3 is 15 amino acids long. The germline V gene has CDR1 SGHVS and CDR2 FNYEAQ. V dropped 6 bases and J dropped 3 bases, with 14 bases sitting between them. CDR3 sequence: CASRPRRGDTGELFF. CDR3 in DNA: TGTGCCAGCAGACCACGCAGGGGAGACACCGGGGAGCTGTTTTTT.

DNA for the CDR3: TGTGCCATCAGTGAAGCAGGGGTGGAGACCCAGTACTTC. Translation gives CAISEAGVETQYF. This chain links TRBV10-3 with TRBJ2-5; maybe TRBD1 (6 bases). V dropped 3 bases and J dropped 5 bases, with 10 bases sitting between them. CDR1 is ENHRY and CDR2 is SYGVKD in the germline V gene. The CDR3 totals 13 residues.

This clone was counted a few times. The CDR3 sequence: CASSPEARGNTIYF. The CDR3 nucleotides are TGTGCCAGCTCACCAGAGGCGCGAGGAAACACCATATATTTT. The chain is built from TRBV18 and TRBJ1-3, with D uncertain. The germline V gene has CDR1 KGHSH and CDR2 LQKENI. The CDR3 is 14 residues long. Trimming took 2 bases from V and 4 from J, leaving 9 bases between them.

The V gene is TRBV2, the J gene TRBJ1-5; 11 bases line up with TRBD1. CDR1 and CDR2 from the germline V gene are SNHLY and FYNNEI. The length of the CDR3 is 14 residues. V trimming: 8 bases; J trimming: 7 bases; junction bases outside the gene matches: 7. The chain's CDR3 is CASAADRGHQPQHF. Written as DNA, the CDR3 is TGTGCCAGCGCGGCGGACAGGGGGCACCAGCCCCAGCATTTT.

This chain links TRBV5-5 with TRBJ2-5, with TRBD2 matching 13 bases. The CDR3 consists of 16 residues. Germline V gene lookup returns CDR1 SGHKS and CDR2 YYEKEE (reference sequence). The V gene end was trimmed by 4 bases and the J gene end by 4 bases; junction bases not matched to a gene: 7. CDR3 protein: CASSLGLAGVGETQYF. CDR3 sequence (DNA): TGTGCCAGCAGCCTAGGACTAGCGGGAGTGGGAGAGACCCAGTACTTC.

The rearrangement uses TRBV9 and TRBJ2-3; D possibly corresponds to TRBD1 (5 bases). V was cut by 0 bases and J by 4 bases, with 9 bases left in between. CDR1 and CDR2 from the germline V gene are SGDLS and YYNGEE. The CDR3 is made up of 14 amino acids. This chain's CDR3 is CASSVDGRADTQYF. For the CDR3, the DNA is TGTGCCAGCAGCGTAGATGGCAGGGCAGATACGCAGTATTTT.

The rearrangement uses TRBV18 and TRBJ2-7; D might be TRBD2 (6 bases). Germline-derived CDR1 and CDR2 are KGHSH and LQKENI. V lost 4 bases, J lost 3 bases, and 10 bases lay in between. The CDR3 loop spans 13 amino acids. The DNA of the CDR3 is TGTGCCAGCTCACAGCAGGGAGGCTACGAGCAGTACTTC. It translates to CASSQQGGYEQYF.

The chain recombines TRBV18 with TRBJ1-3; D is possibly TRBD1 (5 bases). The V end lost 3 bases, the J end lost 4 bases, and 10 bases lay between the germline ends. CDR3 length: 14 residues. Germline CDR1 and CDR2: KGHSH and LQKENI. The CDR3 spells CASSPGGDGNTIYF. CDR3 nucleotide sequence: TGTGCCAGCTCACCGGGAGGGGACGGAAACACCATATATTTT.

The gene calls are TRBV15 and TRBJ1-1; TRBD1 matches at 7 bases. Per the germline V gene, CDR1 is LNHNV and CDR2 is YYDKDF (reference sequence). Trimming at V came to 1 base and at J to 7 bases, leaving 3 bases not matched to a gene. The CDR3 is 13 residues long. As DNA, the CDR3 is TGTGCCACCAGCAGAGGAAGGGACAGTGAAGCTTTCTTT. Amino acid sequence: CATSRGRDSEAFF.